The 2 T cell receptor beta chains given below trace back to one sample, sequenced in a study of vaccination effects on CD4 cells after COVID-19. Clones were read by immunoSEQ multiplex PCR, and TCRdb kept only the in-frame ones, dropping some. The profile shows tens of thousands of clones, around 69% of them singletons. No antigen has been identified for these receptors. Expansion of antigen-specific CD4+ T cells with viral peptide pools was carried out by the ViraFEST assay before sequencing. The authors isolated CD4+ T cells after about 10 days of culture. The cohort was immunized with two doses of either the BNT162b2 or mRNA-1273 vaccine. The sequenced sample was CD4+ T cells from PBMCs cultured with HCoV-229E spike peptides, obtained after COVID-19 vaccination. The receptors originated from a human donor who received a COVID-19 vaccine.

This sequence joins TRBV6-5 and TRBJ1-4; 8 bases are shared with TRBD1. The germline V gene encodes CDR1 MNHEY and CDR2 SVGAGI. The CDR3 sequence is 14 residues long. Losses at the gene ends were 6 bases for V and 5 bases for J; bases not matched to a gene: 5. The CDR3: CASRAGQVNEKLFF. In DNA, the CDR3 is TGTGCCAGCAGAGCGGGACAGGTGAATGAAAAACTGTTTTTT.

This chain connects TRBV24-1 to TRBJ2-3, with unresolved D. This CDR3 region has 18 residues. Germline V gene lookup returns CDR1 KGHDR and CDR2 SFDVKD. Trimming stripped 3 bases from V and 1 base from J, with 19 bases between. The chain's CDR3 is CATSDNPGSGSGTDTQYF. Written as DNA, the CDR3 is TGTGCCACCAGTGATAATCCCGGGTCCGGATCGGGCACAGATACGCAGTATTTT.